This T cell receptor (beta chain) was sequenced in a study of T cells in Graves' hyperthyroidism and ophthalmopathy. Looking at the study overall: Once the initial diagnosis was made, peripheral blood was obtained before any treatment.

RNA transcripts gave rise to amplified TCR beta CDR3 regions. With the HTBI primer set, the TCR CDR3 went through a first round of RT-PCR. TCRdb re-analysed the multiplex PCR reads in MiXCR, keeping a single row per CDR3 protein. The repertoire holds hundreds of thousands of distinct CDR3 sequences, with around 15% as singletons. CDR1 SGHTA and CDR2 FQGTGA come from the germline V gene. The CDR3 contains 19 residues. V gave up 2 bases and J gave up 5 bases; unmatched junction bases: 15. Criteria for exclusion of patients were uncontrolled infection, other autoimmune disease, pregnancy or lactation. For the diagnoses, clinical symptoms, serum thyroxine and TRAb, thyroid ultrasound and orbital computed tomography were used. More than 8.5 ml of fresh peripheral blood supplied the PBMCs.

Sequenced sample: blood. The TCR originated in a woman between 18 and 29 years old with Graves' hyperthyroidism. The gene calls are TRBV7-3 and TRBJ2-1; 10 nucleotides line up with TRBD2. The CDR3 protein is CASSLRGGLSGGIDNEQFF. DNA for the CDR3: TGTGCCAGCAGCTTACGCGGGGGGCTTAGCGGGGGGATTGACAATGAGCAGTTCTTC.